This T cell receptor (beta chain) emerged from a study of control samples from healthy donors and cancer patients. The CDR3 loop spans 15 amino acids. V lost 4 bases and J 4 bases, leaving 15 bases between the germline ends. Germline loops: CDR1 LNHDA, CDR2 SQIVND (reference sequence). TCRdb keeps only in-frame clones here, not all; method: immunoSEQ multiplex PCR. The data contain fewer than 90,000 clones, 70% to 90% of them singletons. The sequence was collected from a woman aged 55-75 years with head and neck cancer. The sample taken for sequencing was PBMCs. The chain combines TRBV19 with TRBJ2-3; D is undetermined. The CDR3 spells CASSRGGASADTQYF. The CDR3, as DNA: TGTGCCAGTAGTAGAGGTGGCGCATCCGCAGATACGCAGTATTTT. Together with reference TRBV19 and TRBJ2-3, the CDR3 gives the full variable domain: DGGITQSPKYLFRKEGQNVTLSCEQNLNHDAMYWYRQDPGQGLRLIYYSQIVNDFQKGDIAEGYSVSREKKESFPLTVTSAQKNPTAFYLCASSRGGASADTQYFGPGTRLTVL.